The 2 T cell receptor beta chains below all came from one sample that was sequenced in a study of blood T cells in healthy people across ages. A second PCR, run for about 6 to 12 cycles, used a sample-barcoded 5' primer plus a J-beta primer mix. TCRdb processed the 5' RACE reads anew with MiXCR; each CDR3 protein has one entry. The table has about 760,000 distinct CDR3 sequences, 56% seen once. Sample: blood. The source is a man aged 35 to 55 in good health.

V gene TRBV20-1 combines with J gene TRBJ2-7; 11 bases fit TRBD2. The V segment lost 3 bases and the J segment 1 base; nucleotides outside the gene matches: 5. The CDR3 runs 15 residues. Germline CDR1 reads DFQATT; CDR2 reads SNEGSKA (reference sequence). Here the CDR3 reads CSASVIAGGSYEQYF. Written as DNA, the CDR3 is TGCAGTGCTAGTGTAATAGCGGGAGGGTCCTACGAGCAGTACTTC.

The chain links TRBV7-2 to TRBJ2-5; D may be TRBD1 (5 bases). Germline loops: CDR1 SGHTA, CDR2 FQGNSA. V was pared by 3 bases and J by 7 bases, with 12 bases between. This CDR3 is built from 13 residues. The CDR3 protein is CASSFTGTGTQYF. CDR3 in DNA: TGTGCCAGCAGCTTTACAGGCACCGGGACCCAGTACTTC.